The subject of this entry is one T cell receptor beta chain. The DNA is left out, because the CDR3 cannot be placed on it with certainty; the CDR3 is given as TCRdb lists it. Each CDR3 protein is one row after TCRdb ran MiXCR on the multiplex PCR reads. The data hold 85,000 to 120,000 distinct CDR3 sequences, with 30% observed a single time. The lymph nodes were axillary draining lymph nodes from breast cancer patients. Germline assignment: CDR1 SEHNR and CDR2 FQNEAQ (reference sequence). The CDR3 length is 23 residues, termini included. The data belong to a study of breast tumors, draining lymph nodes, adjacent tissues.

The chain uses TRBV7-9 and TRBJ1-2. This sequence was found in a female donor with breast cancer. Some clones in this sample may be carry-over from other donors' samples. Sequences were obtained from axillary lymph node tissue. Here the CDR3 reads CASSEGLAGYEQYFGPGNYGYTF.